This TCR beta chain was obtained from a study of regulatory and conventional T cells in RAG deficiency. Study observations and caveats: RAG-deficient patients showed markedly lower Shannon entropy and higher Simpson indices than control T-cell subsets. In Omenn syndrome, Treg and Tconv repertoires overlapped >75%. These Omenn syndrome Treg sorts may hold peripherally activated cells instead. Omenn syndrome and CID/AS patients had roughly 92-fold fewer unique Treg TCR beta sequences, versus about 10-fold elsewhere.

The sorted conventional CD4+ T cells were CD25-low and CD127-high, with genomic DNA sequenced. The CDR3 loop spans 13 amino acids. Germline CDR1 reads MNHNS; CDR2 reads SASEGT. Trimming pared 10 bases from V and 4 bases from J, leaving 15 bases between. Profiled with immunoSEQ multiplex PCR; TCRdb holds only in-frame clones, not every one. This table has about 34,000 clones, about three quarters appearing once. For this clone: The antigen is unknown.

The sample was also reused in another study, on regulatory T cells. This second report adds: Amplification used 52 TRBV primers and 13 TRBJ primers.

Sequences were obtained from CD4+ effector T cells sorted from blood. This chain joins TRBV6-1 and TRBJ2-3; D is perhaps TRBD1 (6 bases). This receptor was identified in a human donor in good health. In DNA, the CDR3 is TGTGCCACGGAATCAGGGGTGTCAGATACGCAGTATTTT. This gives the protein CATESGVSDTQYF.